Each of the 21 T cell receptor beta chains below was sequenced from the same sample in a study of cytomegalovirus exposure and HLA in healthy donors. Researchers ran the PCR with 60 Vbeta and 13 Jbeta primers. Profiling relied on immunoSEQ multiplex PCR, and the TCRdb table lists in-frame clones only, not all of them. This table holds more than 150,000 clones, around 80% found once. Source material: PBMCs. The source is a woman aged 25 to 39 in good health and CMV-seronegative.

The rearrangement uses TRBV4-2 and TRBJ1-4; 11 bases are shared with TRBD1. This CDR3 region has 17 residues. With 1 base clipped from V and 5 bases from J, the junction kept 6 bases outside the gene matches. Germline values: CDR1 LGHNA, CDR2 YNFKEQ. The CDR3 region is CASSQGVGQGGNEKLFF. CDR3 DNA: TGTGCCAGCAGCCAAGGGGTGGGACAGGGGGGGAATGAAAAACTGTTTTTT.

CDR3 amino acids: CASSLDSTNTEAFF. The CDR3 DNA reads TGTGCCAGCAGCTTAGACAGCACAAACACTGAAGCTTTCTTT. V is TRBV7-3 and J is TRBJ1-1; TRBD1 is a possible D gene (5 bases). Germline V CDR1 and CDR2: SGHTA, FQGTGA. The CDR3 is 14 residues long. V was pared by 2 bases and J by 2 bases, with 9 bases between.

This chain connects TRBV25-1 to TRBJ1-2; no firm D call. This CDR3 comprises 12 residues. Per the germline V gene, CDR1 is MGHDK and CDR2 is SYGVNS. The V end lost 4 bases, the J end lost 2 bases, and 5 bases lay between the germline ends. The CDR3 loop is CASSVQNYGYTF. CDR3 bases: TGTGCCAGCAGTGTGCAGAACTATGGCTACACCTTC.

This clone was recorded a few times. The DNA of the CDR3 is TGTGCCAGCAGCTTAGCGACAGGGAACACTGAAGCTTTCTTT. Encoded protein: CASSLATGNTEAFF. The chain recombines TRBV7-9 with TRBJ1-1, with D perhaps matching TRBD1 (6 bases). V was clipped by 0 bases and J by 1 base, with 6 bases between them. Looked up from germline, CDR1 is SEHNR and CDR2 is FQNEAQ (reference sequence). This CDR3 is 14 amino acids long.

The chain couples TRBV4-3 to TRBJ1-2, with 7 bases that match TRBD1. The junction had 7 bases not matched to a gene; V was cut back by 3 bases and J by 6 bases. The CDR3 extends over 14 amino acids. Germline loops: CDR1 LGHNA, CDR2 YSLEER. Written as DNA, the CDR3 is TGCGCCAGCAGCCAGGACCACAGGGGAGATGGCTACACCTTC. This codes for CASSQDHRGDGYTF.

The V gene is TRBV10-3, the J gene TRBJ2-5; possible D gene TRBD2, 6 bases. The CDR3 extends over 15 amino acids. V lost 0 bases, J lost 3 bases, and 11 bases lay in between. CDR1 and CDR2 from the germline V gene are ENHRY and SYGVKD. In nucleotides, the CDR3 is TGTGCCATCAGTGAGTCGCGGGGCCCAAAAGAGACCCAGTACTTC. Encoded protein: CAISESRGPKETQYF.

This clone was detected only once. The CDR3 is CASSPAPGQGGAEAFF. The CDR3 nucleotides are TGTGCCAGCAGCCCGGCCCCGGGACAGGGGGGGGCTGAAGCTTTCTTT. The chain has TRBV5-5 and TRBJ1-1; 11 bases fit TRBD1. The trim removed 4 bases at V and 6 bases at J, leaving 11 bases unmatched. This CDR3 is 16 amino acids long. Germline V gives CDR1 SGHKS, CDR2 YYEKEE (reference sequence).

The chain employs TRBV2 and TRBJ1-1; perhaps TRBD1 as D (5 bases). There are 15 residues in the CDR3. CDR1 SNHLY and CDR2 FYNNEI come from the germline V gene. V dropped 3 bases and J dropped 4 bases, with 15 bases sitting between them. The CDR3: CASSEQDTPVTEAFF. In DNA, the CDR3 is TGTGCCAGCAGTGAGCAGGACACCCCAGTCACTGAAGCTTTCTTT.

This chain links TRBV10-3 with TRBJ1-2; TRBD1 aligns across 7 bases. CDR3 length: 14 residues. After removal of 5 bases from V and 8 bases from J, the junction contained 11 bases not matched to a gene. Per germline, CDR1 ENHRY and CDR2 SYGVKD. CDR3 residues: CAISPGQETRGYTF. CDR3 bases: TGTGCCATCAGTCCCGGACAGGAGACGAGGGGCTACACCTTC.

This chain uses TRBV2 with TRBJ1-5, with D unresolved. There are 14 residues in the CDR3. Trimming stripped 3 bases from V and 0 bases from J, with 6 bases between. Germline values: CDR1 SNHLY, CDR2 FYNNEI. The CDR3 loop reads CASSDAVSNQPQHF. In DNA form, the CDR3 reads TGTGCCAGCAGTGACGCGGTTAGCAATCAGCCCCAGCATTTT.

This clone appeared a few times. J is TRBJ1-5 and V is TRBV5-1; TRBD1 matches at 8 bases. CDR1 and CDR2 (germline): SGHRS, YFSETQ. The CDR3 runs 16 residues. The junction had 11 bases not matched to a gene; V was cut back by 3 bases and J by 6 bases. The chain's CDR3 is CASSSGQGGFSQPQHF. In nucleotides, the CDR3 is TGCGCCAGCAGCTCCGGACAGGGCGGCTTCTCTCAGCCCCAGCATTTT.

The chain employs TRBV9 and TRBJ1-3, with 8 bases that match TRBD1. Germline CDR1 is SGDLS and CDR2 is YYNGEE. V lost 4 bases to trimming and J lost 0 bases; unmatched junction nucleotides: 12. This CDR3 has 18 amino acids. The CDR3 DNA reads TGTGCCAGCAGCCCTAGTCCCGGGACAGGATACTCTGGAAACACCATATATTTT. Translating it yields CASSPSPGTGYSGNTIYF.

This clone has only a few counts. This rearrangement joins TRBV10-3 to TRBJ2-3; no clear D. Germline assignment: CDR1 ENHRY and CDR2 SYGVKD. This CDR3 region has 16 residues. With 4 bases removed from V and 2 bases from J, the gap between germline ends came to 16 bases. Here the CDR3 DNA reads TGTGCCATCAGTGGGTCTCTGAGGAGAGCCACAGATACGCAGTATTTT. As protein: CAISGSLRRATDTQYF.

V usage is TRBV4-3 and J usage is TRBJ2-1, with 9 bases matching TRBD1. Unmatched junction bases numbered 10, after V lost 3 bases and J lost 7 bases. The CDR3 totals 16 residues. Looked up from germline, CDR1 is LGHNA and CDR2 is YSLEER. CDR3 DNA sequence: TGCGCCAGCAGCCAGAGTCCGGGACAGGGCTTTAATGAGCAGTTCTTC. Translated, it gives CASSQSPGQGFNEQFF.

The J gene is TRBJ2-5, the V gene TRBV10-1; TRBD1 matches at 9 bases. The junction had 9 bases not matched to a gene; V was cut back by 8 bases and J by 2 bases. CDR3 length: 15 residues. Germline CDR1 reads WNHNN; CDR2 reads SYGVQD (reference sequence). CDR3 nucleotide sequence: TGCGCCAGCGGAACCGGGACAGGGATTCAAGAGACCCAGTACTTC. Residues: CASGTGTGIQETQYF.

This chain connects TRBV2 to TRBJ1-3; D gene ambiguous. V was trimmed by 10 bases and J by 3 bases, leaving 19 bases between them. Germline V gene data show CDR1 as SNHLY and CDR2 as FYNNEI. This CDR3 is built from 15 residues. The CDR3 bases are TGTGCCACCGAGGGAGAGGAACGGTTTGGAAACACCATATATTTT. Protein product: CATEGEERFGNTIYF.

CDR3 in amino acids: CASTPLGQAADTQYF. Written as DNA, the CDR3 is TGCGCCAGCACCCCGTTGGGACAGGCCGCAGATACGCAGTATTTT. This chain joins TRBV5-1 and TRBJ2-3, with 8 bases identical to TRBD1. From germline, CDR1 is SGHRS and CDR2 YFSETQ. The length of the CDR3 is 15 residues. J was trimmed by 4 bases and V by 6 bases; bases with no gene match: 10.

This chain joins TRBV7-9 and TRBJ1-2, with 7 bases identical to TRBD1. The V gene's germline CDR1 is SEHNR and CDR2 FQNEAQ (reference sequence). This CDR3 spans 12 amino acids. Trimming removed 3 bases from V and 5 bases from J; junction bases left unmatched: 0. CDR3 amino acids: CASSLGQYGYTF. The CDR3 DNA is TGTGCCAGCAGCTTGGGACAGTATGGCTACACCTTC.

This rearrangement joins TRBV30 to TRBJ2-5; TRBD2 matches at 13 bases. Germline CDR1 GTSNPN, CDR2 SVGIG (reference sequence). The V and J ends lost 4 bases and 7 bases, in that order; junction bases with no gene match: 12. CDR3 length equals 16 residues. The CDR3 coding sequence is TGTGCCTGGAACTCTCCCGGGACTAGCGGGGTAGGGACCCAGTACTTC. Amino acids: CAWNSPGTSGVGTQYF.

The chain uses TRBV9 and TRBJ2-4, with D perhaps TRBD2 (7 bases). There are 14 residues in the CDR3. Germline CDR1 reads SGDLS; CDR2 reads YYNGEE. Trimming took 0 bases from V and 8 from J, leaving 12 bases between them. CDR3 coding DNA: TGTGCCAGCAGCGTAGGGGGGGGCACGGACATTCAGTACTTC. Encoded protein: CASSVGGGTDIQYF.

V and J are TRBV5-6 and TRBJ2-5; TRBD2 matches at 8 bases. The CDR3 runs 14 residues. After removal of 1 base from V and 7 bases from J, the junction contained 6 bases not matched to a gene. In germline, CDR1 is SGHDT, CDR2 YYEEEE. The CDR3 loop is CASSLRGGPGTQYF. The CDR3 region has the DNA TGTGCCAGCAGCTTGCGGGGGGGCCCGGGGACCCAGTACTTC.